This T cell receptor (beta chain) was identified during a study of blood T cell repertoires in COVID-19. For the study at large: The United States, Italy and Spain provided the acute and convalescent COVID-19 samples. Nucleic acid was either cDNA or gDNA, and it came from T cells, B-cell-depleted T cells, or PBMCs.

J gave up 1 base and V 2 bases, and 6 bases lay outside the gene matches. Germline V gene lookup returns CDR1 SGHTS and CDR2 YDEGEE. The CDR3 length is 16 residues. Per the original methods: Amplification of reference gene primers was used by the study to estimate nucleated cell counts. TCRdb keeps only in-frame clones here, not all; method: immunoSEQ multiplex PCR. Clone size and V and J calls were adopted from that table, with D and trimming inferred from the DNA. The table includes just over 250,000 clones, around nine tenths detected once. V gene TRBV5-8 combines with J gene TRBJ1-1, with TRBD1 matching 9 bases. The origin of this receptor is a man in his forties who had recovered from COVID-19. Material: peripheral blood. CDR3 protein: CASSFEQGAPNTEAFF. For the CDR3, the DNA is TGTGCCAGCAGCTTCGAACAGGGGGCGCCGAACACTGAAGCTTTCTTT.